The rows below give T cell receptor beta chains drawn from one sample of a study of shared clonotypes between healthy human individuals. Data came from immunoSEQ multiplex PCR; TCRdb stores just in-frame clones and leaves some out. The sample records about 2 million clones, around 95% being singletons. Sample: naive CD4+ T cells sorted from blood. These receptors were obtained from a man younger than 35 in good health. The CDR3 runs from the conserved cysteine through the conserved F or W. D genes are given only for firm matches.

v_gene	d_gene	j_gene	CDR3nt	CDR3aa
TRBV5-4	TRBD1	TRBJ1-1	TGTGCCAGCAGCTTGGGTGTAGGGACAGCGAACACTGAAGCTTTCTTT	CASSLGVGTANTEAFF
TRBV6-5	.	TRBJ2-1	TGTGCCAGCAGTTCGGAAGGGACGGACTCCTACAATGAGCAGTTCTTC	CASSSEGTDSYNEQFF
TRBV7-2	.	TRBJ1-2	TGTGCCGGGGCCCGGGAAGCGCATGGCTACACCTTC	CAGAREAHGYTF
TRBV9	.	TRBJ1-5	TGTGCCAGCAGCGTAGAGGCGGATCAGCCCCAGCATTTT	CASSVEADQPQHF
TRBV29-1	.	TRBJ1-1	TGCAGCGTTGAAAGGGGCAGCACGACGAACACTGAAGCTTTCTTT	CSVERGSTTNTEAFF
TRBV6-1	.	TRBJ2-7	TGTGCCAGCAGTGAAAGGGACCGCCTTGAGGAGCAGTACTTC	CASSERDRLEEQYF
TRBV19	.	TRBJ1-3	TGTGCCAGTAGTATAAAACAGTTGGTCTCTGGAAACACCATATATTTT	CASSIKQLVSGNTIYF
TRBV30	TRBD2	TRBJ2-2	TGTGCCTGGAGTGGAGATAGCGGGAGTGCCGGGGAGCTGTTTTTT	CAWSGDSGSAGELFF
TRBV29-1	.	TRBJ2-4	TGCAGCGTCGCCAAGAGGGAGCATAGAAACATTCAGTACTTC	CSVAKREHRNIQYF
TRBV18	TRBD2	TRBJ2-5	TGTGCCAGCTCACCAGTCCGGGCTAGCGGTCTTTTAGGGACCCAGTACTTC	CASSPVRASGLLGTQYF
TRBV6-6	.	TRBJ1-6	TGTGCCAGCAGTCACGTCGCGCTAGGGAATAATTCACCCCTCCACTTT	CASSHVALGNNSPLHF
TRBV6-5	.	TRBJ2-3	TGTGCCAGCAGTTACCTAGGAACAGATACGCAGTATTTT	CASSYLGTDTQYF
TRBV18	.	TRBJ1-1	TGTGCCAGCTCACTAGGGGGGATTAACACTGAAGCTTTCTTT	CASSLGGINTEAFF
TRBV15	TRBD1	TRBJ1-3	TGTGCCACCAGCACCCGACAGGGAGGCGGAAACACCATATATTTT	CATSTRQGGGNTIYF
TRBV19	.	TRBJ1-2	TGTGCCAGTGCTCCGGGACAAGACTATGGCTACACCTTC	CASAPGQDYGYTF
TRBV28	.	TRBJ1-2	TGTGCCAGCAGTTCGGGGGAGTTAGGGGAAACTGATGGCTACACCTTC	CASSSGELGETDGYTF
TRBV6-5	.	TRBJ1-1	TGTGCCAGCAGTTACTCCGTGGCTAGTACTAACACTGAAGCTTTCTTT	CASSYSVASTNTEAFF
TRBV11-2	.	TRBJ2-1	TGTGCCAGCAGCCCCGGGGCGGGGTGGGCCAATGAGCAGTTCTTC	CASSPGAGWANEQFF
TRBV6-1	.	TRBJ2-5	TGTGCCAGCAGCGCCGACAGTTACCAAGAGACCCAGTACTTC	CASSADSYQETQYF
TRBV18	TRBD1	TRBJ2-1	TGTGCCAGCTCACCACCTGGGACAGGGGGCGATGAGCAGTTCTTC	CASSPPGTGGDEQFF